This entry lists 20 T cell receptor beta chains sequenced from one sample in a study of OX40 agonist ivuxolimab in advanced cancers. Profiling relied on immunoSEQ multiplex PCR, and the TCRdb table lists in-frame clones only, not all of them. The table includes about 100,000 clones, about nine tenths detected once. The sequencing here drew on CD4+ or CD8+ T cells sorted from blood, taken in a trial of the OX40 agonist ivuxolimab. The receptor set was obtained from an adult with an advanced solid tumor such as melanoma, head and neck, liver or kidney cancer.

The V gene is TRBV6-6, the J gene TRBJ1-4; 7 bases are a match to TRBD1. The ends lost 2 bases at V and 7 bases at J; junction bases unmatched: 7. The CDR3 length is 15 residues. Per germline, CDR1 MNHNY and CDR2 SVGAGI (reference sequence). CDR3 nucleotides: TGTGCCAGCAGTTACCCAGGGGGACGGGGTGAAAAACTGTTTTTT. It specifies CASSYPGGRGEKLFF.

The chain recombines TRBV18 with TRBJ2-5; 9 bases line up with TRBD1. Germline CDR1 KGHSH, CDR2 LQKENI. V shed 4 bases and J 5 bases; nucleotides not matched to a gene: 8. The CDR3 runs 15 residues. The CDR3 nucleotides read TGTGCCAGCTCACTACAGGGGGCCGCAAGTGAGACCCAGTACTTC. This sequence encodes CASSLQGAASETQYF.

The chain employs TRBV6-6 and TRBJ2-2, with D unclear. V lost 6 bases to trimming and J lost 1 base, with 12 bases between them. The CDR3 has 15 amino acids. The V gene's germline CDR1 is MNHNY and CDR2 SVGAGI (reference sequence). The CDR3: CASRQSRRNTGELFF. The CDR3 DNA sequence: TGTGCCAGCAGGCAAAGTCGACGGAACACCGGGGAGCTGTTTTTT.

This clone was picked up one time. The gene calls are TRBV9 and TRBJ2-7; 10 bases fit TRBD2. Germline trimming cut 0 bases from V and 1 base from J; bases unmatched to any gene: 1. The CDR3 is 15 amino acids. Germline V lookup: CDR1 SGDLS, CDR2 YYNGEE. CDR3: CASSVGTSGSYEQYF. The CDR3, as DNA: TGTGCCAGCAGCGTAGGGACTAGCGGATCCTACGAGCAGTACTTC.

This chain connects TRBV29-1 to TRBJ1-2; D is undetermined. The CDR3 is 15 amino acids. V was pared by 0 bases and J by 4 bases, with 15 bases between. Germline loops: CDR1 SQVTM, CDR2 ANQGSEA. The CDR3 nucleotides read TGCAGCGTTGAAGATCGCGTTGGCCGAGTCTATGGCTACACCTTC. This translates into CSVEDRVGRVYGYTF.

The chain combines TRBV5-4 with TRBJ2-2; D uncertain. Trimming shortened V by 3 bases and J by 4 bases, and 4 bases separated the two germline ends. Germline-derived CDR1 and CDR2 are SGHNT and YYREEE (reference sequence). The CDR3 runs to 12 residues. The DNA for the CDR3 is TGTGCCAGCAGCTCCCCCACCGGGGAGCTGTTTTTT. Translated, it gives CASSSPTGELFF.

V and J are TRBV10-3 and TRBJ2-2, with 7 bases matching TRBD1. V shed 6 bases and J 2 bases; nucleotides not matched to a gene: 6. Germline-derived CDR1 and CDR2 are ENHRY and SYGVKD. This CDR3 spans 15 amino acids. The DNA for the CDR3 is TGTGCCATCAGGAGGGGGACAGTAAACACCGGGGAGCTGTTTTTT. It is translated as CAIRRGTVNTGELFF.

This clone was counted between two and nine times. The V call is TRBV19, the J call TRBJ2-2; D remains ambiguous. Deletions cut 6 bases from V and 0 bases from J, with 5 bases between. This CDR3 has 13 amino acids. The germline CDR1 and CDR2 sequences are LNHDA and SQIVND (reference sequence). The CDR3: CASRQANTGELFF. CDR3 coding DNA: TGTGCCAGTAGGCAGGCGAACACCGGGGAGCTGTTTTTT.

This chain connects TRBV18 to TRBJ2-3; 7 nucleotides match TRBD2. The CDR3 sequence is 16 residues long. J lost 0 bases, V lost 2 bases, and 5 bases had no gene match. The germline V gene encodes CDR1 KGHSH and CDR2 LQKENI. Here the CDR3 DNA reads TGTGCCAGCTCACCAGGGGCGGGAGCCAGCACAGATACGCAGTATTTT. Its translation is CASSPGAGASTDTQYF.

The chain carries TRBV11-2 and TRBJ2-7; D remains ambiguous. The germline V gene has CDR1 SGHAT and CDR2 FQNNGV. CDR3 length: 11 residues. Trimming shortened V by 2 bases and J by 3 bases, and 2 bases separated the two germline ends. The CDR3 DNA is TGTGCCAGCAGCTTAAACTACGAGCAGTACTTC. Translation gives CASSLNYEQYF.

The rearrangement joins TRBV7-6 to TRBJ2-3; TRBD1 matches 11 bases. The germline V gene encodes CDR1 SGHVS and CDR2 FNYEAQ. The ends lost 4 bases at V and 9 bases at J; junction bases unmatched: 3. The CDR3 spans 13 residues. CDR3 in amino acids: CASSSGTGGTQYF. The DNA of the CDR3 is TGTGCCAGCAGCTCGGGGACAGGGGGAACGCAGTATTTT. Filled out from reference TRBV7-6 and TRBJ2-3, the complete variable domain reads GAGVSQSPRYKVTKRGQDVALRCDPISGHVSLYWYRQALGQGPEFLTYFNYEAQQDKSGLPNDRFSAERPEGSISTLTIQRTEQRDSAMYRCASSSGTGGTQYFGPGTRLTVL.

CDR3 protein: CASSTRASGRAGETQYF. Written as DNA, the CDR3 is TGTGCCAGTAGTACCCGGGCTAGCGGGAGGGCCGGAGAGACCCAGTACTTC. The rearrangement joins TRBV19 to TRBJ2-5; TRBD2 aligns across 12 bases. CDR3 length: 17 amino acids. After removal of 4 bases from V and 4 bases from J, the junction contained 10 bases not matched to a gene. Germline assignment: CDR1 LNHDA and CDR2 SQIVND (reference sequence).

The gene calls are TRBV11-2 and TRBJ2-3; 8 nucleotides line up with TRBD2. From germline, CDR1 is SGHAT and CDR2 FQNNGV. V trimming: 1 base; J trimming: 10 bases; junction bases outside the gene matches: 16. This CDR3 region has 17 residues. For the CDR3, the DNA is TGTGCCAGCAGCTTAGCCTCAGCCCCCCGGACTAGCAGCGCGCAGTATTTT. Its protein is CASSLASAPRTSSAQYF.

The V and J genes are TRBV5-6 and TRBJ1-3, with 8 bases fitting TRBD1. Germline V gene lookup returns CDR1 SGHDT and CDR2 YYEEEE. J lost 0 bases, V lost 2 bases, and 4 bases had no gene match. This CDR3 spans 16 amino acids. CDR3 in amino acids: CASSFRDRGSGNTIYF. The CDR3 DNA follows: TGTGCCAGCAGCTTCAGAGACAGGGGCTCTGGAAACACCATATATTTT. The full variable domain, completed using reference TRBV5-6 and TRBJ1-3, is DAGVTQSPTHLIKTRGQQVTLRCSPKSGHDTVSWYQQALGQGPQFIFQYYEEEERQRGNFPDRFSGHQFPNYSSELNVNALLLGDSALYLCASSFRDRGSGNTIYFGEGSWLTVV.

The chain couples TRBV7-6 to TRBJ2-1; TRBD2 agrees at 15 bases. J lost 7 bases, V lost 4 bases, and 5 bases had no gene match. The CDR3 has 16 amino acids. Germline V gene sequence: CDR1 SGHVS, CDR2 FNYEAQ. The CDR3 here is CASSSLGLAGGNEQFF. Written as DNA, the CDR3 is TGTGCCAGCAGCTCGCTAGGACTAGCGGGAGGGAATGAGCAGTTCTTC.

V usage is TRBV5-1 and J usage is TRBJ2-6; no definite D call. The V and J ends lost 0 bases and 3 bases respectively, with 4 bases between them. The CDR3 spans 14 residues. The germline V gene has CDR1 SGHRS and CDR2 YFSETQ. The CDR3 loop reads CASSLDVGANVLTF. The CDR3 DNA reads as TGCGCCAGCAGCTTGGATGTTGGGGCCAACGTCCTGACTTTC.

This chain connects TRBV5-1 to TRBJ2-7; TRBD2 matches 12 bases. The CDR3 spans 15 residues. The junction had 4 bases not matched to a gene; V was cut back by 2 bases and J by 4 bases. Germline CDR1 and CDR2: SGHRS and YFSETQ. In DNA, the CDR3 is TGCGCCAGCAGCTTCTGGACTAGCGGGATGTACGAGCAGTACTTC. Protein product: CASSFWTSGMYEQYF.

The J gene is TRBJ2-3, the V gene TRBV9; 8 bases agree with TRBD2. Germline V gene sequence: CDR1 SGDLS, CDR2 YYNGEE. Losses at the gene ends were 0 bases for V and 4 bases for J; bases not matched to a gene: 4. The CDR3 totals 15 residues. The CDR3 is CASSVGAGVADTQYF. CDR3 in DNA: TGTGCCAGCAGCGTAGGAGCGGGAGTCGCAGATACGCAGTATTTT.

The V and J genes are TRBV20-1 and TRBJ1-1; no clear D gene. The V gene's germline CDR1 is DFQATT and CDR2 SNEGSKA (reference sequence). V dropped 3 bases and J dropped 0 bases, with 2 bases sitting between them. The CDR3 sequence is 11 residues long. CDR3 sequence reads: CSASLNTEAFF. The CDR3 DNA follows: TGCAGTGCTAGTTTGAACACTGAAGCTTTCTTT.

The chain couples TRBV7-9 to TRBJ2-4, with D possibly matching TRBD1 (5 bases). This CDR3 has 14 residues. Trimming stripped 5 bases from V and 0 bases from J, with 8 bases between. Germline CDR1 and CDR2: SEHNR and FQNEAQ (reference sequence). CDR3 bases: TGTGCCAGCAGCGACAGTCTAGCCAAAAACATTCAGTACTTC. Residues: CASSDSLAKNIQYF.